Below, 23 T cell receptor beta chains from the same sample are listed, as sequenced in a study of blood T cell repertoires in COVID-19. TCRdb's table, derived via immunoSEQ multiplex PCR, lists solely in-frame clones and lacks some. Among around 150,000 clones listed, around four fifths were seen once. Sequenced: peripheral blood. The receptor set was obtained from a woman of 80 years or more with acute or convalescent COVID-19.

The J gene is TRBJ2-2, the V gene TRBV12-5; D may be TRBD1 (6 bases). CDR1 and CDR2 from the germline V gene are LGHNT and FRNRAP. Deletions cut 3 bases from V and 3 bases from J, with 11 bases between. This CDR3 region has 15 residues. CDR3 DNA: TGTGCTAGTGGTTTTCTATCAGGGGACACCGGGGAGCTGTTTTTT. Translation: CASGFLSGDTGELFF.

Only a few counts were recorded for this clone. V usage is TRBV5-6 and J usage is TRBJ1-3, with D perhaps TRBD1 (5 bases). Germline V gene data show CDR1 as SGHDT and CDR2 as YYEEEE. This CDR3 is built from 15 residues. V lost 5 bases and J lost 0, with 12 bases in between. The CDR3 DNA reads TGTGCCAGCAGTTTAGGGGTGGCCTCTGGAAACACCATATATTTT. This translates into CASSLGVASGNTIYF.

In nucleotides, the CDR3 is TGTGCCAGCAGCCAAGGGGGGGGGCCCCAGCATTTT. This gives the protein CASSQGGGPQHF. V and J are TRBV3-1 (or the pseudogene TRBV3-2) and TRBJ1-5; tentative D call: TRBD1 (5 bases). With 1 base removed from V and 9 bases from J, the gap between germline ends came to 7 bases. The V gene's germline CDR1 is LGHDT and CDR2 YNNKEL (reference sequence). The CDR3 is 12 residues long.

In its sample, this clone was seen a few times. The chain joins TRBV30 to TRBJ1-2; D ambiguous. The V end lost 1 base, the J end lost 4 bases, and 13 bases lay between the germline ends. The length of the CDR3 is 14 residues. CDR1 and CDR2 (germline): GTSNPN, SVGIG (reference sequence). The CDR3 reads CAWSGNRYPYGYTF. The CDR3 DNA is TGTGCCTGGAGTGGGAACAGATACCCCTATGGCTACACCTTC.

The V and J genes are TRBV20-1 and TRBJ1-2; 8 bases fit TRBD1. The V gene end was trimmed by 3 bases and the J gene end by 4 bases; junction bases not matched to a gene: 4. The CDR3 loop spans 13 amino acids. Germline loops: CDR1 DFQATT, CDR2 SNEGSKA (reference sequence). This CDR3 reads CSASGQGSYGYTF. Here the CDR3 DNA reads TGCAGTGCTAGTGGACAGGGATCCTATGGCTACACCTTC.

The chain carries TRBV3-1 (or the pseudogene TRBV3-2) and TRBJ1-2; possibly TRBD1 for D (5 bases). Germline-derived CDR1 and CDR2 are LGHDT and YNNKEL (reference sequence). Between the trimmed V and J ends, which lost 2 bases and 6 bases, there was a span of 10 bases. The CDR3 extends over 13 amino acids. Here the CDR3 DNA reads TGTGCCAGCAGCCAAATAGGGGTCCATGGCTACACCTTC. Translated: CASSQIGVHGYTF.

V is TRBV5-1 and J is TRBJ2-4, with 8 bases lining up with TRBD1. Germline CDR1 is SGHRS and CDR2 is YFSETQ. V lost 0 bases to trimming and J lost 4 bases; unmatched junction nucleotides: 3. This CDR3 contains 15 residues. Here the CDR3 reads CASSLGGTGKNIQYF. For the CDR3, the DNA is TGCGCCAGCAGCTTGGGGGGGACAGGAAAAAACATTCAGTACTTC. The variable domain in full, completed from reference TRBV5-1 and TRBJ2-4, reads KAGVTQTPRYLIKTRGQQVTLSCSPISGHRSVSWYQQTPGQGLQFLFEYFSETQRNKGNFPGRFSGRQFSNSRSEMNVSTLELGDSALYLCASSLGGTGKNIQYFGAGTRLSVL.

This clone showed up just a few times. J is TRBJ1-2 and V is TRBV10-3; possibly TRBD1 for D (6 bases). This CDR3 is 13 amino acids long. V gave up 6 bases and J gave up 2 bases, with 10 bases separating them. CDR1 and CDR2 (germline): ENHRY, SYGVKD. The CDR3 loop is CAIRQGQNYGYTF. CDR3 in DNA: TGTGCCATCAGGCAGGGGCAAAACTATGGCTACACCTTC.

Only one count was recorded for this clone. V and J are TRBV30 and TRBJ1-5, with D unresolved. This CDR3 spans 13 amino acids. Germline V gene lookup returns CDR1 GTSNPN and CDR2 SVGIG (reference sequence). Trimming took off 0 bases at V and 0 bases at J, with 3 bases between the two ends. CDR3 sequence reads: CAWSVYSNQPQHF. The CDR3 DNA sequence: TGTGCCTGGAGTGTTTATAGCAATCAGCCCCAGCATTTT.

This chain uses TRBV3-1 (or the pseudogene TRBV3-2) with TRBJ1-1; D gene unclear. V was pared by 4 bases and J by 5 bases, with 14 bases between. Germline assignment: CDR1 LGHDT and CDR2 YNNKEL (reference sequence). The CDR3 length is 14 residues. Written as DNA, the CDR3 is TGTGCCAGCAGCCCCCCCTCACGTGAGACTGAAGCTTTCTTT. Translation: CASSPPSRETEAFF.

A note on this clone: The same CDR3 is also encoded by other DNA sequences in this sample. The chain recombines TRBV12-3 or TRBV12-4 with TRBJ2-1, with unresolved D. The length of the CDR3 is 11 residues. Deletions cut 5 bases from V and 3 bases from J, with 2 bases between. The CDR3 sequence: CASSLYNEQFF. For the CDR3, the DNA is TGTGCCAGCAGTCTCTACAATGAGCAGTTCTTC.

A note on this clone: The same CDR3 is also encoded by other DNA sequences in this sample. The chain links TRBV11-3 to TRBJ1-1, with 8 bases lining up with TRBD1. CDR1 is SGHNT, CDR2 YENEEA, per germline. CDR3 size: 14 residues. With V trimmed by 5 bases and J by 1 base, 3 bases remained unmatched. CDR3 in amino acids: CASSPGTGNTEAFF. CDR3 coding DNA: TGTGCCAGCAGCCCCGGGACAGGGAACACTGAAGCTTTCTTT. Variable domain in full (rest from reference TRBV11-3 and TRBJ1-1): EAGVVQSPRYKIIEKKQPVAFWCNPISGHNTLYWYLQNLGQGPELLIRYENEEAVDDSQLPKDRFSAERLKGVDSTLKIQPAELGDSAVYLCASSPGTGNTEAFFGQGTRLTVV.

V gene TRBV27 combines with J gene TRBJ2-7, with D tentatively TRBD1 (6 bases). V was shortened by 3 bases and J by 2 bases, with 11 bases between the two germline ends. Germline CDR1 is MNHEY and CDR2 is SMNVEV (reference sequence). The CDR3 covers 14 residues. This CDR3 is CASSFSDRAYEQYF. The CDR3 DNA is TGTGCCAGCAGTTTTTCGGACAGAGCCTACGAGCAGTACTTC.

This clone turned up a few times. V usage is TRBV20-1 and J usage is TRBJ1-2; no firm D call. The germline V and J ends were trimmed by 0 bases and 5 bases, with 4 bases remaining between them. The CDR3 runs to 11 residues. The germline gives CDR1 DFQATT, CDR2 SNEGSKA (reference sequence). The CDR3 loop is CSARDEYGYTF. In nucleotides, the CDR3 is TGCAGTGCTAGAGATGAGTATGGCTACACCTTC.

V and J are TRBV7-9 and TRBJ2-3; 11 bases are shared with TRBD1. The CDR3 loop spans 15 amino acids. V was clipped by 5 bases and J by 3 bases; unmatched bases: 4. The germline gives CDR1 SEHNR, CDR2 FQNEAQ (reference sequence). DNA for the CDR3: TGTGCCAGCAGCGGACGGGACAGGGGGACAGATACGCAGTATTTT. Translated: CASSGRDRGTDTQYF.

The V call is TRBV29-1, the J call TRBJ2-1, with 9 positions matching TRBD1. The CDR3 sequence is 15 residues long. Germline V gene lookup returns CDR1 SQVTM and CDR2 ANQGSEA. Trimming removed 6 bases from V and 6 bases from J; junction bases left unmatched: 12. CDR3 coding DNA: TGCAGCGTAGACCCCGGGACAGGGATCTCCAATGAGCAGTTCTTC. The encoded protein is CSVDPGTGISNEQFF.

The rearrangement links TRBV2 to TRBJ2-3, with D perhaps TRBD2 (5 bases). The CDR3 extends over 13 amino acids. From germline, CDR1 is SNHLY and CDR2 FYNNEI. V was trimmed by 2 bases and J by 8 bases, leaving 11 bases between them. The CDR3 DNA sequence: TGTGCCAGCAGTGAATTCCTAGCAGCTACGCAGTATTTT. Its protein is CASSEFLAATQYF. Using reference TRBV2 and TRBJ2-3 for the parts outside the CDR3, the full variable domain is EPEVTQTPSHQVTQMGQEVILRCVPISNHLYFYWYRQILGQKVEFLVSFYNNEISEKSEIFDDQFSVERPDGSNFTLKIRSTKLEDSAMYFCASSEFLAATQYFGPGTRLTVL.

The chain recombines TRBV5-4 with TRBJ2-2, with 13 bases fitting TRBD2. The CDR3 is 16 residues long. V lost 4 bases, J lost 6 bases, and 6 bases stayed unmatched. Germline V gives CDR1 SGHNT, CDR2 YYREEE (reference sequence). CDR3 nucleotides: TGTGCCAGCAGCCAGAGGACTAGCGGGAGCCCCGGGGAGCTGTTTTTT. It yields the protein CASSQRTSGSPGELFF.

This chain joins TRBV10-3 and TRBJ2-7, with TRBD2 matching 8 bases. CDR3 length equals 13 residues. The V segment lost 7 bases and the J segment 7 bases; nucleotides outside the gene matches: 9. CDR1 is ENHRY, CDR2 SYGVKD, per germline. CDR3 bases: TGTGCCATCAAGTCGGGAGGGCCGGGAGAGCAGTACTTC. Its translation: CAIKSGGPGEQYF.

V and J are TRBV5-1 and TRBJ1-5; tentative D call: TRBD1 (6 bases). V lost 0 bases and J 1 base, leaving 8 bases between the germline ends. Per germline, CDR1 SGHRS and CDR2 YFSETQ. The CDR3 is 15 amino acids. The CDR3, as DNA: TGCGCCAGCAGCTTGGATCAGGGGAGCAATCAGCCCCAGCATTTT. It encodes CASSLDQGSNQPQHF.

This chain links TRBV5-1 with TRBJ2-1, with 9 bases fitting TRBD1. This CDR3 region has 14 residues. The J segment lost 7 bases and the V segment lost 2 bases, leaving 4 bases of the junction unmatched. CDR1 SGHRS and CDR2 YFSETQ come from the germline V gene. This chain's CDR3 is CASSFGTGINEQFF. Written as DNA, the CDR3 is TGCGCCAGCAGCTTTGGGACAGGGATTAATGAGCAGTTCTTC.

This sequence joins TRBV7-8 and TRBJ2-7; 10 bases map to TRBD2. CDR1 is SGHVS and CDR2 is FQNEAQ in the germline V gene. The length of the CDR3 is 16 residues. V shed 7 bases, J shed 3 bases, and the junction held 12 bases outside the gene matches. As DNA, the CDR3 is TGTGCCAGCACCCAATACGGCCCTAGCGGGAGCTACGAGCAGTACTTC. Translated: CASTQYGPSGSYEQYF.

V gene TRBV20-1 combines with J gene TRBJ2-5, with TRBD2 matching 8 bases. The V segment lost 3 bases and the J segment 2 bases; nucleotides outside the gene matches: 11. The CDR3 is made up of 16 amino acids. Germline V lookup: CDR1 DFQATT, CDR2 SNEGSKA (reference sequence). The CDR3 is CSASHTGGPGQETQYF. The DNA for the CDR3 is TGCAGTGCTAGTCATACGGGAGGGCCGGGTCAAGAGACCCAGTACTTC.